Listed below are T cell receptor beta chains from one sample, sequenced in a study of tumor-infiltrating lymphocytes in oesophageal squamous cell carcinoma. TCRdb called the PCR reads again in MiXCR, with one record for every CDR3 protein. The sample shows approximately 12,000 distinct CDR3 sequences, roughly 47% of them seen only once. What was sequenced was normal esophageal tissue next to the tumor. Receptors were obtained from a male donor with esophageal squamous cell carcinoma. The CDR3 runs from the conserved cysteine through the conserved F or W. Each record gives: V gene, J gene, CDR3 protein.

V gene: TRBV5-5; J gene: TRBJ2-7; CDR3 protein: CASSYGQGGYYEQYF
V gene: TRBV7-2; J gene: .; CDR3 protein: CASTLAAGANEQYF
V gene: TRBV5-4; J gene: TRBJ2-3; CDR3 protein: CASSPAGGRTDTQYF
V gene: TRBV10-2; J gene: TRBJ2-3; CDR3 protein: CASSRDPADTQYF
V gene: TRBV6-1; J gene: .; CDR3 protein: CASGHGGGDGYTF
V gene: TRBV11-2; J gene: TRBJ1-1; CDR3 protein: CASSLVLRGEAFF
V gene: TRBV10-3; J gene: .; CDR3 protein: CAISDSLAGTYEQYF
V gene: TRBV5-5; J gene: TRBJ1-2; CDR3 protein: CASSWEGTVYGYTF
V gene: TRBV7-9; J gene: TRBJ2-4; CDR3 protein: CAGEGDNSPLHF
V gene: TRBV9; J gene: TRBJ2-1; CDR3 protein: CASSAGGSSYNEQFF
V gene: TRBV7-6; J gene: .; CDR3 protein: CASSLAVGGQETQYF
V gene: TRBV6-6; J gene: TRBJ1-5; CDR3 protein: CASSPYPWDSNQPQHF
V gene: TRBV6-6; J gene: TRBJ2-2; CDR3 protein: CASSLVVVGPVVTGELFF
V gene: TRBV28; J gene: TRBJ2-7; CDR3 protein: CASLPGQGTGQYF
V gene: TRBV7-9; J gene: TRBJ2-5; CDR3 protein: CASSFGGKETQYF
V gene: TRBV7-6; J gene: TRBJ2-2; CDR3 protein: CASSINTGELFF
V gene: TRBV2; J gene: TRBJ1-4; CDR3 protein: CASSEGGGVYEKLFF
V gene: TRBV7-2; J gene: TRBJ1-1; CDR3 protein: CASSHGRVNTEAFF
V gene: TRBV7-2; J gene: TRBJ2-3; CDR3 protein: CASSLGGQDTQYF
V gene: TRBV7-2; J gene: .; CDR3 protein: CASSSSGRGETQYF
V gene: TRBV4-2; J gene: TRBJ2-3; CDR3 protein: CASSQTAGGSTDTQYF
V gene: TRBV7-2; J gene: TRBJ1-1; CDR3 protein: CASSLAGRGTEAFF
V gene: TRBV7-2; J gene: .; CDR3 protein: CASTISREEKTQYF
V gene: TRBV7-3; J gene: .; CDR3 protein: CASSPGNEQFF
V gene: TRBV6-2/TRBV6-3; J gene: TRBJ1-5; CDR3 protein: CASRDRGLSNQPQHF
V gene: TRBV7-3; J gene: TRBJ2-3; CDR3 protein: CASSLTSANTGELYF
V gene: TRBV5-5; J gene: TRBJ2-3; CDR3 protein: CASSFGGSGRADTQYF
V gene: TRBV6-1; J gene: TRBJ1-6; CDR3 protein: CASSNYNSPLHF
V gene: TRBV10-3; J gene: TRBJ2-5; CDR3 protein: CAISTRLAGGGETQYF
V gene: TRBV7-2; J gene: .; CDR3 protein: CASSQVWSSRYNEQYF
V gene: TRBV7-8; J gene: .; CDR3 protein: CASSLGLYGRQETQYF
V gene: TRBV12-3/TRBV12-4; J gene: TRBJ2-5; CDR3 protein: CASTRWREGVNEQYF
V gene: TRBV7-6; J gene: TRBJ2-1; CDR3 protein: CASSFQSYNEQFF
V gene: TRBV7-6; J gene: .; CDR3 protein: CASTGSQSGEQFF
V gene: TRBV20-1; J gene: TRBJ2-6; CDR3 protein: CSAPEGAGANVLTF
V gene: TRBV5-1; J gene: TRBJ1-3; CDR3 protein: CASSLGPSDSGNTIYF
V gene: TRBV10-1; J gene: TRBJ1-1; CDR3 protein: CASSEQGNTEAFF
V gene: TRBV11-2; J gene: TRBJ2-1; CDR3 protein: CASSRVQRVNEQFF
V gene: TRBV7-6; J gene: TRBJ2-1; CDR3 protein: CASSFDRDNEQFF
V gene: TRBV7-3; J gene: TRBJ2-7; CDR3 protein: CASSLGQGGSYEQYF
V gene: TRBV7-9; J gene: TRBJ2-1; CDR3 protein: CASSLVKGSYNEQFF
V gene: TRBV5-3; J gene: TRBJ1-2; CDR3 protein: CASSLAGRGYTF
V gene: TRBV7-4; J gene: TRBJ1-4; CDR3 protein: CASSFGSAGGEKLFF
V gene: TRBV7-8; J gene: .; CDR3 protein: CASSLAHPRDRRNNEQFF
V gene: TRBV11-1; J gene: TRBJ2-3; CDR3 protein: CASSLGQVDTQYF
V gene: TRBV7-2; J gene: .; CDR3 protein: CASSFSGRAYEQYF
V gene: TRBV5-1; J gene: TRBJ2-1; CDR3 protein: CASSLELAYNEQFF
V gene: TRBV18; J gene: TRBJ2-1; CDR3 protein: CASSPRDRGRSSYNEQFF
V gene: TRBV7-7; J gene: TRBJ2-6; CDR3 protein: CASSPQGAGANVLTF
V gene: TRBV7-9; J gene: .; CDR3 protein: CASSLGEWYGYTF
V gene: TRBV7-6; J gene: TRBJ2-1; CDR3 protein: CASSLVGTYDNEQFF
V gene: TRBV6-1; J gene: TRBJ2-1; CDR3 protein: CASSLGGLTYNEQFF
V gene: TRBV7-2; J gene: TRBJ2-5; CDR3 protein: CASKPGGRETQYF